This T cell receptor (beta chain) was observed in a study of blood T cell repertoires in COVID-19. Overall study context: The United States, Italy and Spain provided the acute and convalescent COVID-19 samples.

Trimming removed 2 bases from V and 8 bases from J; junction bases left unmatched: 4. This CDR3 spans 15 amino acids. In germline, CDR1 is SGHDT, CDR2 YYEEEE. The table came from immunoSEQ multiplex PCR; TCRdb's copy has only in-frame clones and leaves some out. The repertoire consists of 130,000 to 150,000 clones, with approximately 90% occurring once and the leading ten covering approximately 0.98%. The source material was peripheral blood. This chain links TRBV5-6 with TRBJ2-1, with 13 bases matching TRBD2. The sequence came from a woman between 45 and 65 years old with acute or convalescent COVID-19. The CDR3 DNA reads TGTGCCAGCAGCTTCGGACTAGCGGGAGACTATGAGCAGTTCTTC. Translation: CASSFGLAGDYEQFF. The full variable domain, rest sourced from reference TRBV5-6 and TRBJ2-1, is DAGVTQSPTHLIKTRGQQVTLRCSPKSGHDTVSWYQQALGQGPQFIFQYYEEEERQRGNFPDRFSGHQFPNYSSELNVNALLLGDSALYLCASSFGLAGDYEQFFGPGTRLTVL.